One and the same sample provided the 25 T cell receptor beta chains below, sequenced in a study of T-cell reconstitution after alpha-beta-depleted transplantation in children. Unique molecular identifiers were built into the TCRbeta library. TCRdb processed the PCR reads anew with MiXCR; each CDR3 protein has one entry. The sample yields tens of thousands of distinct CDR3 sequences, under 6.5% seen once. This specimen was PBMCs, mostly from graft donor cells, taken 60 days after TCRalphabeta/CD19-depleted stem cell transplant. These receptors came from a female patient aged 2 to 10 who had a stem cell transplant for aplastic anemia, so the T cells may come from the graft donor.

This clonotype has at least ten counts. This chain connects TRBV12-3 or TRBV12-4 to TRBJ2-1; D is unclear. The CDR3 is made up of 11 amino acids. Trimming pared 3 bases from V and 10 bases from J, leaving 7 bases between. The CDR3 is CASSFSTEQFF. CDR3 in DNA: TGTGCCAGCAGTTTTTCAACGGAGCAGTTCTTC.

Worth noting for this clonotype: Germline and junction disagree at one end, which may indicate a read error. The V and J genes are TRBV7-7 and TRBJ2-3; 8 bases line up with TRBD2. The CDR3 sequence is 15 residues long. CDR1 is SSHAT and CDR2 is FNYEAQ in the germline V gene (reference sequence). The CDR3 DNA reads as TGTGCTAGCAGCCCCCGGGAGGGCCGGACAGATACGCAGTATTTT. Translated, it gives CASSPREGRTDTQYF.

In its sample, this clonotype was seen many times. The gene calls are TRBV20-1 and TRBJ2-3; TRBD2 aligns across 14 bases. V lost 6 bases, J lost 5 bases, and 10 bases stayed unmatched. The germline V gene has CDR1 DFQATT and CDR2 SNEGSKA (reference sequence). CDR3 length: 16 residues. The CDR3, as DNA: TGCAGTGCCCGGCGACTAGCGGGGGGGCCGGGAGATACGCAGTATTTT. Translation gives CSARRLAGGPGDTQYF.

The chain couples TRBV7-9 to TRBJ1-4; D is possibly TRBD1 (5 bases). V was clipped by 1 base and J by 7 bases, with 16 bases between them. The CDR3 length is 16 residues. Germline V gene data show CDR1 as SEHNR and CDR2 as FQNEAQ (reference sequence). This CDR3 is CASSLVAWGATEKLFF. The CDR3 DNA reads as TGTGCCAGCAGCTTAGTGGCATGGGGCGCGACTGAAAAACTGTTTTTT.

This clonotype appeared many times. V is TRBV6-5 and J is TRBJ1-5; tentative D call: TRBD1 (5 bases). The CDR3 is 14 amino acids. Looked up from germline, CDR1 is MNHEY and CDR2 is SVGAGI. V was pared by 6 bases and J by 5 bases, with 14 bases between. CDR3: CASRRNRRHQPQHF. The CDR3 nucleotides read TGTGCCAGCAGGCGCAACAGGCGTCATCAGCCCCAGCATTTT.

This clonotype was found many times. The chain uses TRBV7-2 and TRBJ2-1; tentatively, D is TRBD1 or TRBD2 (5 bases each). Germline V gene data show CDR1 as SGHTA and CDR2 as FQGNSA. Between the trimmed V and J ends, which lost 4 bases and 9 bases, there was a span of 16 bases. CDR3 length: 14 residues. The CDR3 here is CASSSQGRLAEQFF. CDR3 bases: TGTGCCAGCAGCTCCCAGGGTCGGCTAGCTGAGCAGTTCTTC.

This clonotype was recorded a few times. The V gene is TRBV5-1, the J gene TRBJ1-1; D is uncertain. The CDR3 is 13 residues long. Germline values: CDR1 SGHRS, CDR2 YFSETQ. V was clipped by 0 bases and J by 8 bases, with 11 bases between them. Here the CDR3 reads CASSLAPFREAFF. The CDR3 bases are TGCGCCAGCAGCTTGGCCCCGTTTAGGGAAGCTTTCTTT.

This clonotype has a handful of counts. The CDR3 nucleotides are TGTGCCAGCAGTTTGGCGAGGACTCTTAATCAGCCCCAGCATTTT. This gives the protein CASSLARTLNQPQHF. The gene calls are TRBV28 and TRBJ1-5; D is uncertain. The V and J ends lost 3 bases and 4 bases respectively, with 13 bases between them. This CDR3 spans 15 amino acids. In germline, CDR1 is MDHEN, CDR2 SYDVKM. Variable domain in full (rest from reference TRBV28 and TRBJ1-5): DVKVTQSSRYLVKRTGEKVFLECVQDMDHENMFWYRQDPGLGLRLIYFSYDVKMKEKGDIPEGYSVSREKKERFSLILESASTNQTSMYLCASSLARTLNQPQHFGDGTRLSIL.

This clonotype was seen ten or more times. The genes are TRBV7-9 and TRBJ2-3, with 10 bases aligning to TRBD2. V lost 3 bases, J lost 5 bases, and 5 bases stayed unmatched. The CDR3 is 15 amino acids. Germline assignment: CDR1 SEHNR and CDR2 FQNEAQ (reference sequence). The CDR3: CASSFLAGVKDTQYF. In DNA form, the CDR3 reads TGTGCCAGCAGCTTCCTAGCGGGAGTAAAAGATACGCAGTATTTT.

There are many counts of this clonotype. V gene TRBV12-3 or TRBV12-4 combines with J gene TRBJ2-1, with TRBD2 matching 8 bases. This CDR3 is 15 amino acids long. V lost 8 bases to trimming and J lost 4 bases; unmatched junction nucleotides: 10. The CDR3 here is CASLLYRGGYNEQFF. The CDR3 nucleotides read TGTGCCAGCCTCCTGTATCGGGGGGGATACAATGAGCAGTTCTTC.

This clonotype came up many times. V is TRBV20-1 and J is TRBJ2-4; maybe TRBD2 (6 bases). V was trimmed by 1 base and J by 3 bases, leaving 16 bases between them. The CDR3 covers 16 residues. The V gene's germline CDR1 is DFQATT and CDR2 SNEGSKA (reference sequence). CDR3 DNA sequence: TGCAGTGCTAGAGGGGGGACCGGGGAGGTCAAAAACATTCAGTACTTC. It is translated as CSARGGTGEVKNIQYF.

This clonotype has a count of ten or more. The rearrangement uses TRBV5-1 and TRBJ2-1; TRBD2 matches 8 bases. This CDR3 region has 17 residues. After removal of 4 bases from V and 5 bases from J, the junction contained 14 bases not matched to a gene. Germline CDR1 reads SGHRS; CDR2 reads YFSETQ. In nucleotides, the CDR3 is TGCGCCAGCAGCGGCTGGGTGGGGACTAGTTCCAACAATGAGCAGTTCTTC. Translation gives CASSGWVGTSSNNEQFF.

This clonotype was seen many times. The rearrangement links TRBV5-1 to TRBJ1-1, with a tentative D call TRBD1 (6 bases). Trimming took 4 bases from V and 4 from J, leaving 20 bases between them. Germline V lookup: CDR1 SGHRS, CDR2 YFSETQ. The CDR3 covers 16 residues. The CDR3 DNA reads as TGCGCCAGCAGCCCAAACGCAGGGGTGAGAGCCACTGAAGCTTTCTTT. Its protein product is CASSPNAGVRATEAFF.

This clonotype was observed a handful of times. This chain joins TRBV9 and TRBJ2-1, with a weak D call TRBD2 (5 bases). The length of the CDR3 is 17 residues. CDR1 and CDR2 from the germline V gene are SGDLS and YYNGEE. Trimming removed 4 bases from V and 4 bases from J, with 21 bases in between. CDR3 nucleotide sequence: TGTGCCAGCAGCTCCAAACCCACTCGGGCGGGTTACAATGAGCAGTTCTTC. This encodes CASSSKPTRAGYNEQFF.

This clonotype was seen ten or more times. This CDR3 reads CASRPDGGYNEQFF. CDR3 bases: TGTGCCAGCAGACCCGACGGGGGCTACAATGAGCAGTTCTTC. The chain combines TRBV28 with TRBJ2-1; the D gene is possibly TRBD2 (6 bases). CDR1 is MDHEN, CDR2 SYDVKM, per germline. The CDR3 runs to 14 residues. Trimming cost V 6 bases and J 3 bases, with 12 bases left between them.

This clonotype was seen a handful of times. For the CDR3, the DNA is TGCGCCAGCAGCCCGACAGGGGCGAGCACAGATACGCAGTATTTT. Residues: CASSPTGASTDTQYF. V and J are TRBV4-1 and TRBJ2-3; TRBD1 agrees at 8 bases. Germline loops: CDR1 MGHRA, CDR2 YSYEKL. The CDR3 consists of 15 residues. V trimming: 4 bases; J trimming: 0 bases; junction bases outside the gene matches: 3.

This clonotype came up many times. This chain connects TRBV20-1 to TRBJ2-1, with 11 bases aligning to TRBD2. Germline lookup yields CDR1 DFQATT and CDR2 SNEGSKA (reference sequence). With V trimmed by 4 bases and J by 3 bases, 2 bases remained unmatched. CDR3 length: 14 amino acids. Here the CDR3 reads CSATTSGDYNEQFF. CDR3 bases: TGCAGTGCTACGACTAGCGGGGACTACAATGAGCAGTTCTTC.

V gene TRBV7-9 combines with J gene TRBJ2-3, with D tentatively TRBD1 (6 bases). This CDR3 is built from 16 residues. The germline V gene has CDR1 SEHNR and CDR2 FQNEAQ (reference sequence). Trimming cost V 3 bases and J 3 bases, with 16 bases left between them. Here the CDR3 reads CASSFTGLSRTDTQYF. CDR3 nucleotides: TGTGCCAGCAGCTTTACAGGGCTCTCTCGTACAGATACGCAGTATTTT.

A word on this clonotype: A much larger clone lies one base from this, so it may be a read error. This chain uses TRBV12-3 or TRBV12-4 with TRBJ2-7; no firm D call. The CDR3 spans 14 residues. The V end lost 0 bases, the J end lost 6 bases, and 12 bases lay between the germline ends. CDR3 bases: TGTGCCAGCAGTTTAGCGCTTATGTGGCTCGAGCAGTACTTC. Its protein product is CASSLALMWLEQYF.

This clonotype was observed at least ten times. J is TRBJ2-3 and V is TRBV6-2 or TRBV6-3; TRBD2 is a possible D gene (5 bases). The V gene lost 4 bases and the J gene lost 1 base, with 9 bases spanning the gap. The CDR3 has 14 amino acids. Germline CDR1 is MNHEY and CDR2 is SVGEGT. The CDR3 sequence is CASSSSGGTDTQYF. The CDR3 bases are TGTGCCAGCAGTTCGAGCGGAGGCACAGATACGCAGTATTTT.

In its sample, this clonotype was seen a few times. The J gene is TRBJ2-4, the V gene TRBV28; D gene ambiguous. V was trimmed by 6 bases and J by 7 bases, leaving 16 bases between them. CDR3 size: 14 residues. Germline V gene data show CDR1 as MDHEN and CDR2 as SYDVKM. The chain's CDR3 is CASSHSPRLNIQYF. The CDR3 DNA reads TGTGCCAGCAGCCACTCCCCTAGGTTGAACATTCAGTACTTC.

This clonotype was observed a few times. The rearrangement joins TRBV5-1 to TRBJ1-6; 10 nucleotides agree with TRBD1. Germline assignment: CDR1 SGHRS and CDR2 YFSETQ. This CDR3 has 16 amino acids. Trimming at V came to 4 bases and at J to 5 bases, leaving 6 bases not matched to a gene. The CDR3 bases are TGCGCCAGCAGCCTTAGACAGGGGGCGGATAATTCACCCCTCCACTTT. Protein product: CASSLRQGADNSPLHF.

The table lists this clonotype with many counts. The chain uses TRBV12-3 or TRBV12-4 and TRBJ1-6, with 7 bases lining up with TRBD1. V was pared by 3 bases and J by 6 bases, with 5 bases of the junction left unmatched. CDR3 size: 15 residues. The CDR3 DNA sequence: TGTGCCAGCAGTTTCCGGGACAGTGGTAATTCACCCCTCCACTTT. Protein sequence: CASSFRDSGNSPLHF.

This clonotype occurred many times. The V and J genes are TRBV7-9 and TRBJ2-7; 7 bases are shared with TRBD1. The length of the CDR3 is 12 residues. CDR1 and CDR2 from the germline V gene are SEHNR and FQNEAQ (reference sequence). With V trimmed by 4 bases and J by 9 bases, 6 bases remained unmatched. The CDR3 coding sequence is TGTGCCAGCAGCTCCGGGGACAGTCGGCAGTACTTC. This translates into CASSSGDSRQYF.

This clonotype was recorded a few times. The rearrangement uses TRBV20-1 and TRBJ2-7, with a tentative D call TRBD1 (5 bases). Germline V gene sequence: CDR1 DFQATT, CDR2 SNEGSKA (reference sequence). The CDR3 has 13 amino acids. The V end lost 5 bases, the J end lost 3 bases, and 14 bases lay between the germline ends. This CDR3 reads CSAQAETDYEQYF. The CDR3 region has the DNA TGCAGTGCTCAGGCGGAGACAGACTACGAGCAGTACTTC.